The 9 T cell receptor beta chains reported below all come from one sample, sequenced in a study of blood T cell repertoires in COVID-19. Using immunoSEQ multiplex PCR, the repertoire was profiled, and TCRdb retains in-frame clones only, with some absent. This table holds 67,000 or so clones, approximately 80% found once. Sequences were obtained from peripheral blood. The receptors derive from a man aged 70-80 years with acute or convalescent COVID-19.

The chain employs TRBV27 and TRBJ2-5; TRBD1 matches at 7 bases. The CDR3 consists of 14 residues. Germline loops: CDR1 MNHEY, CDR2 SMNVEV (reference sequence). Trimming took 1 base from V and 3 from J; bases not matched to a gene: 2. Written as DNA, the CDR3 is TGTGCCAGCAGTTTATTAGGGACAGAAGAGACCCAGTACTTC. Its protein product is CASSLLGTEETQYF.

CDR3: CASSSPGLAGGTDTQYF. CDR3 nucleotide sequence: TGTGCCAGCAGTTCGCCGGGACTAGCGGGAGGCACAGATACGCAGTATTTT. This sequence joins TRBV27 and TRBJ2-3; 14 bases are shared with TRBD2. Trimming cost V 4 bases and J 1 base; bases outside gene matches: 4. Germline lookup yields CDR1 MNHEY and CDR2 SMNVEV (reference sequence). The CDR3 extends over 17 amino acids.

This clone appeared a single time. J is TRBJ1-2 and V is TRBV28; 7 nucleotides agree with TRBD1. The J segment lost 0 bases and the V segment lost 6 bases, leaving 13 bases of the junction unmatched. The length of the CDR3 is 17 residues. Looked up from germline, CDR1 is MDHEN and CDR2 is SYDVKM. The CDR3, as DNA: TGTGCCAGCAGCCCAACGACAGGGAGAAGGGCTAACTATGGCTACACCTTC. Translated, it gives CASSPTTGRRANYGYTF.

This chain connects TRBV19 to TRBJ2-5, with 9 bases fitting TRBD1. Germline V gene lookup returns CDR1 LNHDA and CDR2 SQIVND (reference sequence). The CDR3 extends over 16 amino acids. J lost 5 bases, V lost 1 base, and 8 bases had no gene match. The CDR3 DNA is TGTGCCAGTAGTATAGCCTGGGACAGGGCGGGGGAGACCCAGTACTTC. Encoded protein: CASSIAWDRAGETQYF.

The J gene is TRBJ2-5, the V gene TRBV14; D gene ambiguous. The CDR3 extends over 13 amino acids. Looked up from germline, CDR1 is SGHDN and CDR2 is FVKESK. V was trimmed by 4 bases and J by 8 bases, leaving 14 bases between them. CDR3 DNA sequence: TGTGCCAGCAGCCCTCTCGAGAAAAAAACCCAGTACTTC. Its protein is CASSPLEKKTQYF.

The rearrangement uses TRBV28 and TRBJ2-3; TRBD2 might be the D (6 bases). The ends were cut back, 7 bases at V and 3 bases at J, with 20 bases in the middle. The CDR3 is 16 residues long. CDR1 is MDHEN, CDR2 SYDVKM, per germline. The CDR3 protein is CASTRMSGLETDTQYF. The CDR3 nucleotides read TGTGCCAGCACTAGGATGAGCGGGCTAGAGACAGATACGCAGTATTTT.

V gene TRBV7-9 combines with J gene TRBJ1-1, with TRBD1 matching 8 bases. CDR1 and CDR2 (germline): SEHNR, FQNEAQ (reference sequence). The trim removed 4 bases at V and 4 bases at J, leaving 20 bases unmatched. This CDR3 has 19 amino acids. CDR3 DNA sequence: TGTGCCAGCAGCTCTACTCTAGGACAGGGAATAATTGGGATCACTGAAGCTTTCTTT. This encodes CASSSTLGQGIIGITEAFF.

The chain couples TRBV4-2 to TRBJ2-1, with 8 nucleotides matching TRBD1. V trimming: 1 base; J trimming: 0 bases; junction bases outside the gene matches: 2. CDR3 length: 16 amino acids. Germline-derived CDR1 and CDR2 are LGHNA and YNFKEQ. Here the CDR3 DNA reads TGTGCCAGCAGCCAAGCGGGGACAGGCTCCTACAATGAGCAGTTCTTC. Translation: CASSQAGTGSYNEQFF.

The chain is built from TRBV25-1 and TRBJ2-3, with TRBD2 matching over 8 bases. The V gene's germline CDR1 is MGHDK and CDR2 SYGVNS. The V and J ends lost 3 bases and 1 base, in that order; junction bases with no gene match: 6. The CDR3 is made up of 16 amino acids. The CDR3 coding sequence is TGTGCCAGCAGTGACAAGCGGGAGCTTGGCACAGATACGCAGTATTTT. Translated, it gives CASSDKRELGTDTQYF.